Given below is one TCR beta chain in context. The read comes to an end 3 residues before the CDR3 does, leaving the germline J gene to fill in the end. The record originates from a study of T cells in women clearing cervical HPV infection. V lost 3 bases to trimming and J lost 4 bases; unmatched junction nucleotides: 7. The CDR3 runs to 15 residues. CDR1 and CDR2 (germline): MGHRA, YSYEKL. TCRdb keeps only in-frame clones here, not all; method: immunoSEQ multiplex PCR. The sample has approximately 31,000 clones. The sequenced material came from blood buffy coat. The origin of this receptor is a woman aged 18 to 75 with a cervical HPV16 infection that either progressed to CIN3+ or cleared (not recorded which). This sequence joins TRBV4-1 and TRBJ2-5, with 8 bases fitting TRBD2. The CDR3 bases that were read are TGCGCCAGCAGCCATCCGCTCGGGGGGGTAGAGACC. Translating it yields CASSHPLGGVET. The whole CDR3 sequence reads CASSHPLGGVETQYF.